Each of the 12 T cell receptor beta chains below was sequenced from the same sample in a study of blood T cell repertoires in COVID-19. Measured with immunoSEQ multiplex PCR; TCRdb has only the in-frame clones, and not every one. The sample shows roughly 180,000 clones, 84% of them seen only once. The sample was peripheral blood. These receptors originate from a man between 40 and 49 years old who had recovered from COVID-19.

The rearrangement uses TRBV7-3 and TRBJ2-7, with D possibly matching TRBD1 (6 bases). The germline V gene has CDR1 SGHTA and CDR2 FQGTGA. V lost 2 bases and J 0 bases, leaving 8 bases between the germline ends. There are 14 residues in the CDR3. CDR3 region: CASSLGQNSYEQYF. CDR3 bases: TGTGCCAGCAGCTTAGGACAGAACTCCTACGAGCAGTACTTC. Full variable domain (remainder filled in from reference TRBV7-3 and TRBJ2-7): GAGVSQTPSNKVTEKGKYVELRCDPISGHTALYWYRQSLGQGPEFLIYFQGTGAADDSGLPNDRFFAVRPEGSVSTLKIQRTERGDSAVYLCASSLGQNSYEQYFGPGTRLTVT.

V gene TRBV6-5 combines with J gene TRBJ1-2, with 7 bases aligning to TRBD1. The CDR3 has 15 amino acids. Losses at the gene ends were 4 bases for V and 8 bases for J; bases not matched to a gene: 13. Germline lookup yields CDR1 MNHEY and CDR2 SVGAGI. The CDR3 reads CASSSLRQGAGGYTF. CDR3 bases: TGTGCCAGCAGTTCCCTAAGACAGGGTGCAGGCGGCTACACCTTC.

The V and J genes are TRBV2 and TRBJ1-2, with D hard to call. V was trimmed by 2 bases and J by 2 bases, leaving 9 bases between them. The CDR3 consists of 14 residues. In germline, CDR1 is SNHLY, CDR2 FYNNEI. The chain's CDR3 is CASSETGINYGYTF. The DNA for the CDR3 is TGTGCCAGCAGTGAAACCGGGATCAACTATGGCTACACCTTC.

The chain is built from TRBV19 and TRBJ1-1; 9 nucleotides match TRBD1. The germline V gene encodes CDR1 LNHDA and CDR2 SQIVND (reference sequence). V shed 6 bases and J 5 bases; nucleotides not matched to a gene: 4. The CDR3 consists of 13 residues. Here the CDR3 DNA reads TGTGCCAGTAGAAAGGGACAGGGAACTGAAGCTTTCTTT. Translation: CASRKGQGTEAFF.

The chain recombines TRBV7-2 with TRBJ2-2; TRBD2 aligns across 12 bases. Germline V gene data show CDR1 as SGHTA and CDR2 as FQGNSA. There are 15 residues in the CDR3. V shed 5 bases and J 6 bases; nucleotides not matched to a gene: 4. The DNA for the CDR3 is TGTGCCAGCAGCAAGACTAGCGGGAGCGCCGGGGAGCTGTTTTTT. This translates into CASSKTSGSAGELFF.

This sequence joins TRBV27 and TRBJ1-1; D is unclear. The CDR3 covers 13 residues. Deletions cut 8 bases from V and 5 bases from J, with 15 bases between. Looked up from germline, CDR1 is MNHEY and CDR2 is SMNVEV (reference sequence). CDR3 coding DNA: TGTGCCAGCCGGGAGAATAGCTATACTGAAGCTTTCTTT. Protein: CASRENSYTEAFF.

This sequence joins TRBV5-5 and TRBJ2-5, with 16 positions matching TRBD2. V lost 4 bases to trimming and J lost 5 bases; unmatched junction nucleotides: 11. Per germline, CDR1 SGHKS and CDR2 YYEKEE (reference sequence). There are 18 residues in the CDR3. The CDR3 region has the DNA TGTGCCAGCAGCGTCACCGGGACTAGCGGGGGGGCCTGGGAGACCCAGTACTTC. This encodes CASSVTGTSGGAWETQYF.

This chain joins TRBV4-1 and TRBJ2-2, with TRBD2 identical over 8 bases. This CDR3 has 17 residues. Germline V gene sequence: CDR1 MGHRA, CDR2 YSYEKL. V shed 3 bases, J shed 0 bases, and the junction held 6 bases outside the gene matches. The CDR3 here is CASSHETSAPNTGELFF. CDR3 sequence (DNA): TGCGCCAGCAGCCACGAGACTAGCGCACCGAACACCGGGGAGCTGTTTTTT.

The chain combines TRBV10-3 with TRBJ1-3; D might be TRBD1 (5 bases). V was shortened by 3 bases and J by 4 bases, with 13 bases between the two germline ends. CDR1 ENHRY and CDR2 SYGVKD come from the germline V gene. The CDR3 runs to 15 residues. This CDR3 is CAISDPGLSGNTIYF. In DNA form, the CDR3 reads TGTGCCATCAGTGACCCGGGACTTTCCGGAAACACCATATATTTT.

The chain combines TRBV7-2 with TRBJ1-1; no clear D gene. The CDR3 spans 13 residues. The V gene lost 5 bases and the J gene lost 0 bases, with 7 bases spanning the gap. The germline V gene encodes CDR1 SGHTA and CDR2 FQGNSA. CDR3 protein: CASSQQMNTEAFF. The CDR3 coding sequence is TGTGCCAGCAGCCAACAGATGAACACTGAAGCTTTCTTT.

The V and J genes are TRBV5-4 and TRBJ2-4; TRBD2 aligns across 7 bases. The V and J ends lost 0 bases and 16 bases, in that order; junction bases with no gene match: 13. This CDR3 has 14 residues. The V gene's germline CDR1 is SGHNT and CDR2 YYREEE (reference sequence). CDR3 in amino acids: CASSLGIGTGGFYF. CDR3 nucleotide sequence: TGTGCCAGCAGCTTGGGAATCGGCACGGGGGGATTTTACTTC.

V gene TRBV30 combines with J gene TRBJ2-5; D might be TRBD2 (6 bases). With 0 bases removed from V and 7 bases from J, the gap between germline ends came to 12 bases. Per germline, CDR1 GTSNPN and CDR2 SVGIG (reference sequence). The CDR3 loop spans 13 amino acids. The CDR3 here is CAWSVSPRGTQYF. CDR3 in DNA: TGTGCCTGGAGTGTAAGTCCGCGGGGGACCCAGTACTTC.